Following are 22 T cell receptor beta chains from one sample sequenced in a study of patients and donors after allogeneic stem cell transplantation. TCRdb reprocessed the RT-PCR reads via MiXCR and lists one record per CDR3 protein. The sample records 150,000 to 200,000 distinct CDR3 sequences, over 25% being singletons. The material sequenced was blood, either unsorted or a sorted T cell fraction (not recorded which). All receptors come from a human donor who was either an allogeneic HSCT recipient or a stem cell or donor lymphocyte infusion donor (not recorded which). It is not recorded whose cells these are; they may come from a transplant donor.

This clonotype has more than one count but fewer than ten. The V call is TRBV5-1, the J call TRBJ2-3; possible D gene TRBD1, 5 bases. V was pared by 2 bases and J by 8 bases, with 15 bases between. CDR3 length: 14 residues. Per germline, CDR1 SGHRS and CDR2 YFSETQ. The CDR3 DNA sequence: TGCGCCAGCAGCTTCCCCTTGGGGCGAAGTACGCAGTATTTT. Translated: CASSFPLGRSTQYF.

This clonotype has only a few counts. The chain combines TRBV5-6 with TRBJ1-6; D is perhaps TRBD1 (6 bases). The CDR3 consists of 15 residues. Germline values: CDR1 SGHDT, CDR2 YYEEEE. The germline V and J ends were trimmed by 2 bases and 14 bases, with 20 bases remaining between them. CDR3 sequence: CASSFGQPKPPTLHF. CDR3 in DNA: TGTGCCAGCAGCTTCGGACAGCCCAAACCTCCTACCCTCCACTTT.

This rearrangement joins TRBV27 to TRBJ2-1; D might be TRBD1 (6 bases). Trimming cost V 4 bases and J 3 bases, with 10 bases left between them. Germline assignment: CDR1 MNHEY and CDR2 SMNVEV (reference sequence). This CDR3 is 14 amino acids long. CDR3 residues: CASSYRDVYNEQFF. The CDR3 coding sequence is TGTGCCAGCAGTTACAGGGATGTCTACAATGAGCAGTTCTTC.

In this sample, this clonotype turned up many times. This chain joins TRBV15 and TRBJ1-1; D call uncertain. CDR1 and CDR2 (germline): LNHNV, YYDKDF (reference sequence). The V gene lost 4 bases and the J gene lost 3 bases, with 12 bases spanning the gap. The CDR3 is 14 residues long. The CDR3 loop reads CATSKKERDTEAFF. The CDR3 nucleotides are TGTGCCACCAGCAAAAAGGAGAGGGACACTGAAGCTTTCTTT.

The chain recombines TRBV12-3 or TRBV12-4 with TRBJ2-3; TRBD1 matches 7 bases. The V segment lost 2 bases and the J segment 6 bases; nucleotides outside the gene matches: 5. The CDR3 runs to 14 residues. CDR3 in amino acids: CASSLWGQRDTQYF. The CDR3 DNA reads as TGTGCCAGCAGTTTATGGGGACAGAGGGATACGCAGTATTTT.

Many counts were recorded for this clonotype. DNA of the CDR3: TGTGCCAGCAGACGAAACACTGAAGCTTTCTTT. Encoded protein: CASRRNTEAFF. The chain recombines TRBV6-5 with TRBJ1-1; D is unresolved. V was clipped by 6 bases and J by 2 bases, with 4 bases between them. CDR1 and CDR2 (germline): MNHEY, SVGAGI. This CDR3 is built from 11 residues.

The sample holds a few counts of this clonotype. The chain recombines TRBV4-1 with TRBJ2-7, with D tentatively TRBD1 (6 bases). CDR3 size: 14 residues. The germline V gene has CDR1 MGHRA and CDR2 YSYEKL. V was cut by 5 bases and J by 3 bases, with 14 bases left in between. The CDR3 sequence: CASSSWDKSYEQYF. The CDR3 coding sequence is TGCGCCAGCAGCTCTTGGGACAAGAGCTACGAGCAGTACTTC.

V usage is TRBV24-1 and J usage is TRBJ2-7, with 9 bases that match TRBD2. This CDR3 has 14 residues. Trimming removed 4 bases from V and 5 bases from J; junction bases left unmatched: 5. Germline CDR1 is KGHDR and CDR2 is SFDVKD. CDR3 sequence reads: CATSDKWTSDEQYF. CDR3 coding DNA: TGTGCCACCAGTGACAAGTGGACTAGCGACGAGCAGTACTTC.

The genes are TRBV29-1 and TRBJ1-1, with unresolved D. Trimming left V 7 bases short and J 1 base short, with 25 bases between. Looked up from germline, CDR1 is SQVTM and CDR2 is ANQGSEA. The length of the CDR3 is 17 residues. CDR3 region: CSASLNWGSAGNTEAFF. The CDR3 DNA reads as TGCAGCGCCAGTCTAAATTGGGGATCTGCGGGGAACACTGAAGCTTTCTTT.

V and J are TRBV28 and TRBJ1-6; 7 nucleotides agree with TRBD1. CDR3 length: 15 residues. The V gene end was trimmed by 3 bases and the J gene end by 7 bases; junction bases not matched to a gene: 6. The germline CDR1 and CDR2 sequences are MDHEN and SYDVKM. The CDR3 reads CASSLRQGGNSPLHF. The DNA of the CDR3 is TGTGCCAGCAGTTTGCGACAGGGCGGGAATTCACCCCTCCACTTT.

The chain couples TRBV4-3 to TRBJ2-7; 7 bases are a match to TRBD2. The CDR3 sequence is 16 residues long. V shed 1 base, J shed 2 bases, and the junction held 8 bases outside the gene matches. The germline gives CDR1 LGHNA, CDR2 YSLEER. CDR3 in amino acids: CASSQGGGILPYEQYF. CDR3 nucleotide sequence: TGCGCCAGCAGCCAAGGGGGGGGAATATTACCCTACGAGCAGTACTTC.

The chain combines TRBV15 with TRBJ1-2; 10 bases line up with TRBD1. V trimming: 5 bases; J trimming: 6 bases; junction bases outside the gene matches: 3. Germline CDR1 and CDR2: LNHNV and YYDKDF (reference sequence). The CDR3 spans 13 residues. CDR3 sequence reads: CATSRGQGDGYTF. DNA of the CDR3: TGTGCCACCAGCCGCGGACAGGGGGATGGCTACACCTTC.

The chain couples TRBV30 to TRBJ1-6; no firm D call. In germline, CDR1 is GTSNPN, CDR2 SVGIG (reference sequence). This CDR3 contains 13 residues. Trimming stripped 4 bases from V and 7 bases from J, with 11 bases between. The chain's CDR3 is CAWTTVGNSPLHF. As DNA, the CDR3 is TGTGCCTGGACAACTGTCGGCAATTCACCCCTCCACTTT. The complete variable domain, with remaining parts taken from reference TRBV30 and TRBJ1-6, reads SQTIHQWPATLVQPVGSPLSLECTVEGTSNPNLYWYRQAAGRGLQLLFYSVGIGQISSEVPQNLSASRPQDRQFILSSKKLLLSDSGFYLCAWTTVGNSPLHFGNGTRLTVT.

The V call is TRBV6-5, the J call TRBJ2-7, with TRBD2 matching over 13 bases. The CDR3 runs 16 residues. Germline CDR1 MNHEY, CDR2 SVGAGI. After removal of 4 bases from V and 4 bases from J, the junction contained 7 bases not matched to a gene. The CDR3 is CASSSWTSGSKYEQYF. The CDR3 coding sequence is TGTGCCAGCAGTTCCTGGACTAGCGGGAGTAAGTACGAGCAGTACTTC.

The CDR3 nucleotides are TGCGCCAGCAGCTTCCTAGCGGGAGCGGGTAGAGAGACCCAGTACTTC. Its protein product is CASSFLAGAGRETQYF. The rearrangement uses TRBV5-1 and TRBJ2-5; the match to TRBD2 covers 10 bases. CDR3 size: 16 residues. V lost 2 bases to trimming and J lost 4 bases; unmatched junction nucleotides: 8. The germline V gene encodes CDR1 SGHRS and CDR2 YFSETQ.

This chain joins TRBV20-1 and TRBJ1-2; D uncertain. The CDR3 totals 15 residues. Germline loops: CDR1 DFQATT, CDR2 SNEGSKA (reference sequence). Trimming cost V 0 bases and J 4 bases, with 15 bases left between them. The CDR3 spells CSARDWHRDLYGYTF. The CDR3 coding sequence is TGCAGTGCTAGAGATTGGCACAGAGACCTCTATGGCTACACCTTC.

This chain uses TRBV6-6 with TRBJ2-3; no definite D call. The CDR3 contains 13 residues. Trimming cost V 1 base and J 5 bases, with 7 bases left between them. CDR1 and CDR2 (germline): MNHNY, SVGAGI (reference sequence). The CDR3 sequence: CASSYFQLDTQYF. CDR3 coding DNA: TGTGCCAGCAGTTACTTCCAGCTAGATACGCAGTATTTT.

This clonotype was counted only a few times. The J gene is TRBJ2-1, the V gene TRBV12-3 or TRBV12-4; 11 bases match TRBD2. The junction had 12 bases not matched to a gene; V was cut back by 5 bases and J by 3 bases. CDR3 length equals 18 residues. The CDR3 nucleotides are TGTGCCAGCAGTCTCTCCCGGTGGCTAGCGGGGGGCTACAATGAGCAGTTCTTC. The encoded protein is CASSLSRWLAGGYNEQFF.

Details on this clonotype: Because it lacks the conserved phenylalanine or tryptophan at the end, this CDR3 is likely a read error. This chain joins TRBV28 and TRBJ2-3; maybe TRBD1 (5 bases). Germline V gives CDR1 MDHEN, CDR2 SYDVKM. V lost 5 bases to trimming and J lost 1 base, with 16 bases between them. The CDR3 runs 16 residues. CDR3 in amino acids: CASSPQGAKGTDTQYL. Written as DNA, the CDR3 is TGTGCCAGCAGTCCCCAGGGTGCAAAGGGCACAGATACGCAGTATTTG.

This clonotype was counted once. The J gene is TRBJ2-3, the V gene TRBV20-1, with 9 bases matching TRBD2. This CDR3 is 15 amino acids long. Germline V gives CDR1 DFQATT, CDR2 SNEGSKA (reference sequence). V trimming: 4 bases; J trimming: 0 bases; junction bases outside the gene matches: 5. CDR3 residues: CSATPTSGSTDTQYF. Here the CDR3 DNA reads TGCAGTGCTACCCCGACTAGCGGCAGCACAGATACGCAGTATTTT.

This clonotype was seen only a few times. V gene TRBV29-1 combines with J gene TRBJ1-1; D is perhaps TRBD1 (5 bases). V dropped 3 bases and J dropped 1 base, with 9 bases sitting between them. Germline V gene data show CDR1 as SQVTM and CDR2 as ANQGSEA. The CDR3 has 13 residues. The CDR3 bases are TGCAGCGTTGAGGGACGGGGGAACACTGAAGCTTTCTTT. Residues: CSVEGRGNTEAFF.

This clonotype was detected a few times. This sequence joins TRBV7-2 and TRBJ1-5; D remains unclear. This CDR3 spans 14 amino acids. The V and J ends lost 4 bases and 2 bases respectively, with 9 bases between them. CDR1 SGHTA and CDR2 FQGNSA come from the germline V gene. For the CDR3, the DNA is TGTGCCAGCAGCTACATGGACGGCAATCAGCCCCAGCATTTT. It translates to CASSYMDGNQPQHF.